One sample yielded the 28 T cell receptor beta chains listed below, sequenced in a study of T cell repertoires in cytomegalovirus infection. MiXCR, run by TCRdb on the reads, gives a single entry per CDR3 protein. The sample lists 350,000 to 550,000 distinct CDR3 sequences, about a third occurring once. Sequenced input: PBMCs. The source of these receptors is a human donor in good health (CMV status not recorded). Some clones in this sample may be carry-over from other donors' samples.

This clonotype showed up just a few times. The chain combines TRBV6-1 with TRBJ2-7; a possible D gene is TRBD2 (5 bases). Trimming shortened V by 7 bases and J by 1 base, and 8 bases separated the two germline ends. This CDR3 region has 12 residues. Looked up from germline, CDR1 is MNHNS and CDR2 is SASEGT. CDR3 nucleotides: TGTGCCAGCAAGACGGGATCCTACGAGCAGTACTTC. Amino acid sequence: CASKTGSYEQYF.

This clonotype has a count of ten or more. The chain employs TRBV20-1 and TRBJ2-5, with D unclear. The V gene's germline CDR1 is DFQATT and CDR2 SNEGSKA (reference sequence). The CDR3 extends over 12 amino acids. V was trimmed by 3 bases and J by 3 bases, leaving 8 bases between them. The CDR3 reads CSARPNKETQYF. For the CDR3, the DNA is TGCAGTGCTAGGCCCAATAAAGAGACCCAGTACTTC.

This chain connects TRBV27 to TRBJ2-7; D might be TRBD1 (5 bases). CDR3 length: 14 amino acids. Per the germline V gene, CDR1 is MNHEY and CDR2 is SMNVEV (reference sequence). V was cut by 3 bases and J by 5 bases, with 14 bases left in between. The CDR3 DNA sequence: TGTGCCAGCAGTTTCAGCAGGGTAATGAACGAGCAGTACTTC. Its translation: CASSFSRVMNEQYF.

The sample holds many counts of this clonotype. This chain uses TRBV7-8 with TRBJ1-5; D unresolved. CDR1 is SGHVS, CDR2 FQNEAQ, per germline. Trimming stripped 5 bases from V and 0 bases from J, with 11 bases between. This CDR3 has 15 residues. CDR3 amino acids: CASSTRQNSNQPQHF. The CDR3 DNA reads TGTGCCAGCAGCACGAGACAAAATAGCAATCAGCCCCAGCATTTT.

Points on this clonotype: A much bigger clone sits one base away, suggesting this may be a read error. The J gene is TRBJ2-3, the V gene TRBV11-1; TRBD1 might be the D (6 bases). This CDR3 contains 15 residues. The germline gives CDR1 SGHAT, CDR2 FQDESV (reference sequence). The CDR3 DNA reads TGTGCCAGCAGCTCCCCCTGGCAGGGGTCAGATACGAAGTATTTT. This gives the protein CASSSPWQGSDTKYF.

This clonotype appeared many times. The V gene is TRBV28, the J gene TRBJ1-2; D gene unclear. The CDR3 is 11 residues long. Trimming took off 6 bases at V and 2 bases at J, with 4 bases between the two ends. CDR1 and CDR2 from the germline V gene are MDHEN and SYDVKM. Here the CDR3 DNA reads TGTGCCAGCAGCTCCAACTATGGCTACACCTTC. It yields the protein CASSSNYGYTF.

The chain recombines TRBV29-1 with TRBJ1-2, with TRBD1 identical over 12 bases. Germline CDR1 SQVTM, CDR2 ANQGSEA. This CDR3 is 14 amino acids long. Trimming at V came to 3 bases and at J to 8 bases, leaving 7 bases not matched to a gene. CDR3 coding DNA: TGCAGCGTTGACGGGGACAGGGGGCATGGGGGCTACACCTTC. This gives the protein CSVDGDRGHGGYTF.

The chain carries TRBV2 and TRBJ1-6, with a possible D match to TRBD1 (5 bases). The CDR3 totals 15 residues. The V gene's germline CDR1 is SNHLY and CDR2 FYNNEI. The germline V and J ends were trimmed by 2 bases and 4 bases, with 9 bases remaining between them. The CDR3 nucleotides are TGTGCCAGCAGTGAAAACAGGAATTATAATTCACCCCTCCACTTT. Protein: CASSENRNYNSPLHF.

This clonotype was counted at least ten times. The V call is TRBV12-3 or TRBV12-4, the J call TRBJ2-1; tentative D call: TRBD2 (6 bases). Trimming removed 6 bases at V and 2 bases at J, with 20 bases between. CDR3 length: 17 amino acids. The CDR3 sequence is CASRSRLGAVAYNEQFF. The CDR3, as DNA: TGTGCCAGCAGATCCCGACTAGGCGCTGTCGCCTACAATGAGCAGTTCTTC.

This clonotype has a count of ten or more. The V call is TRBV7-9, the J call TRBJ1-1; D may be TRBD1 (6 bases). This CDR3 contains 18 residues. V lost 5 bases, J lost 2 bases, and 24 bases lay in between. Germline CDR1 reads SEHNR; CDR2 reads FQNEAQ (reference sequence). The CDR3 here is CASSRNTGYVTRNTEAFF. CDR3 DNA sequence: TGTGCCAGCAGCCGAAACACAGGGTACGTAACTAGAAACACTGAAGCTTTCTTT.

This clonotype has ten or more counts. V usage is TRBV7-8 and J usage is TRBJ2-1; TRBD2 is a possible D gene (5 bases). The CDR3 extends over 13 amino acids. In germline, CDR1 is SGHVS, CDR2 FQNEAQ. The germline V and J ends were trimmed by 1 base and 9 bases, with 10 bases remaining between them. The DNA for the CDR3 is TGTGCCAGCAGCTTAGAATCCGAGGGTGAGCAGTTCTTC. Translating gives CASSLESEGEQFF.

This clonotype was observed many times. The chain carries TRBV7-2 and TRBJ2-1, with a tentative D call TRBD2 (6 bases). The ends were cut back, 0 bases at V and 8 bases at J, with 23 bases in the middle. The CDR3 is 18 amino acids. CDR1 and CDR2 from the germline V gene are SGHTA and FQGNSA. The CDR3 reads CASSLALASAPALYEQFF. CDR3 bases: TGTGCCAGCAGCTTAGCGCTGGCTAGCGCGCCAGCCCTCTATGAGCAGTTCTTC.

Worth noting for this clonotype: This CDR3 is missing its conserved last phenylalanine or tryptophan, likely due to a read error. This chain joins TRBV7-6 and TRBJ2-2; a possible D gene is TRBD1 (6 bases). Deletions cut 5 bases from V and 5 bases from J, with 18 bases between. This CDR3 is built from 16 residues. From germline, CDR1 is SGHVS and CDR2 FNYEAQ. For the CDR3, the DNA is TGTGCCAGCAGCCTCTCCAGTCATCAGGGGACCGGGGAGCTGTTTTTG. This sequence encodes CASSLSSHQGTGELFL.

V is TRBV12-3 or TRBV12-4 and J is TRBJ1-5, with a possible D match to TRBD1 (6 bases). This CDR3 region has 12 residues. V was shortened by 3 bases and J by 9 bases, with 9 bases between the two germline ends. Here the CDR3 DNA reads TGTGCCAGCAGTTTTCAGGGGACGCCCCAGCATTTT. Encoded protein: CASSFQGTPQHF.

This clonotype was counted at least ten times. The chain has TRBV7-6 and TRBJ2-7, with D maybe TRBD2 (5 bases). Germline CDR1 and CDR2: SGHVS and FNYEAQ. V lost 2 bases to trimming and J lost 1 base, with 9 bases between them. CDR3 length equals 14 residues. This CDR3 is CASSLRSGSYEQYF. The CDR3 coding sequence is TGTGCCAGCAGCTTACGGTCGGGATCCTACGAGCAGTACTTC.

Only a few counts were recorded for this clonotype. The CDR3 DNA sequence: TGTGCCAGCAGCTTGCATGGGGCCAACGTCCTGACTTTC. It specifies CASSLHGANVLTF. V is TRBV11-2 and J is TRBJ2-6; D ambiguous. Trimming left V 3 bases short and J 3 bases short, with 3 bases between. The CDR3 loop spans 13 amino acids. Germline V gives CDR1 SGHAT, CDR2 FQNNGV.

This clonotype turned up a few times. This sequence joins TRBV4-1 and TRBJ1-5; the D is unclear. The CDR3 totals 19 residues. Germline CDR1 reads MGHRA; CDR2 reads YSYEKL. The germline V and J ends were trimmed by 4 bases and 1 base, with 23 bases remaining between them. CDR3: CASSRPPTDGRMSNQPQHF. CDR3 DNA sequence: TGCGCCAGCAGCCGACCCCCTACGGACGGACGAATGAGCAATCAGCCCCAGCATTTT.

As concerns this clonotype: The junction departs from the called germline gene at one end, perhaps through a read error. The rearrangement links TRBV4-1 to TRBJ2-1, with 10 bases lining up with TRBD2. Germline-derived CDR1 and CDR2 are MGHRA and YSYEKL. There are 18 residues in the CDR3. The CDR3: CASSQVPSGGGSYNEQFF. CDR3 bases: TGTGCCAGCAGCCAAGTACCTAGCGGGGGAGGCTCCTACAATGAGCAGTTCTTC.

This clonotype was detected ten times or more. The chain has TRBV6-5 and TRBJ2-2; possibly TRBD2 for D (6 bases). Trimming removed 2 bases at V and 4 bases at J, with 11 bases between. The CDR3 is 15 residues long. The V gene's germline CDR1 is MNHEY and CDR2 SVGAGI. Written as DNA, the CDR3 is TGTGCCAGCAGTTACGGCGGGGTGGGCACCGGGGAGCTGTTTTTT. Protein product: CASSYGGVGTGELFF.

The chain employs TRBV20-1 and TRBJ2-3, with 10 positions matching TRBD2. Germline CDR1 and CDR2: DFQATT and SNEGSKA (reference sequence). The V gene end was trimmed by 1 base and the J gene end by 3 bases; junction bases not matched to a gene: 10. The CDR3 spans 17 residues. The CDR3 region is CSARVLAGGPGTDTQYF. In DNA form, the CDR3 reads TGCAGTGCTAGAGTTTTAGCGGGGGGTCCTGGGACAGATACGCAGTATTTT.

This sequence joins TRBV19 and TRBJ2-5; TRBD1 agrees at 7 bases. Germline CDR1 and CDR2: LNHDA and SQIVND (reference sequence). V gave up 4 bases and J gave up 1 base; unmatched junction bases: 9. The CDR3 contains 16 residues. The CDR3 region is CASSNTGVGIQETQYF. Written as DNA, the CDR3 is TGTGCCAGTAGTAACACAGGGGTGGGAATCCAAGAGACCCAGTACTTC.

This clonotype has just a few counts. V usage is TRBV14 and J usage is TRBJ1-1; no reliable D call. The CDR3 has 12 amino acids. The V and J ends lost 4 bases and 11 bases respectively, with 14 bases between them. Germline CDR1 SGHDN, CDR2 FVKESK. CDR3 bases: TGTGCCAGCAGCCCCGAACGGGGTTGGGCTTTCTTT. It codes for CASSPERGWAFF.

The CDR3 nucleotides read TGTGCCAGCAGAACACAGGGAACTAGCTCCTACGAGCAGTACTTC. Amino acids: CASRTQGTSSYEQYF. This chain connects TRBV6-5 to TRBJ2-7; D might be TRBD1 (6 bases). This CDR3 spans 15 amino acids. Looked up from germline, CDR1 is MNHEY and CDR2 is SVGAGI. V gave up 6 bases and J gave up 0 bases, with 15 bases separating them.

This clonotype has a handful of counts. V gene TRBV7-2 combines with J gene TRBJ1-5; D unresolved. Germline V CDR1 and CDR2: SGHTA, FQGNSA. Between the trimmed V and J ends, which lost 4 bases and 9 bases, there was a span of 10 bases. CDR3 length: 12 amino acids. The CDR3 DNA follows: TGTGCCAGCAGCTCTTACCTTGGGCCCCAGCATTTT. It yields the protein CASSSYLGPQHF.

This clonotype was seen repeatedly, ten times or more. This rearrangement joins TRBV5-1 to TRBJ1-2; maybe TRBD1 (6 bases). The ends were cut back, 3 bases at V and 0 bases at J, with 24 bases in the middle. CDR1 SGHRS and CDR2 YFSETQ come from the germline V gene. CDR3 size: 19 residues. CDR3 bases: TGCGCCAGCAGCTCCCCGTCGAAGAACAGGGAGAGGGCTAACTATGGCTACACCTTC. This sequence encodes CASSSPSKNRERANYGYTF.

The chain uses TRBV7-2 and TRBJ1-2, with 8 positions matching TRBD1. The junction had 5 bases not matched to a gene; V was cut back by 7 bases and J by 4 bases. This CDR3 region has 13 residues. Germline V lookup: CDR1 SGHTA, CDR2 FQGNSA. For the CDR3, the DNA is TGTGCCAGCACCCTCAGGGGGCCCTATGGCTACACCTTC. This translates into CASTLRGPYGYTF.

The chain recombines TRBV15 with TRBJ2-3; D not certain. The CDR3 loop spans 16 amino acids. In germline, CDR1 is LNHNV, CDR2 YYDKDF (reference sequence). V dropped 1 base and J dropped 0 bases, with 11 bases sitting between them. CDR3 nucleotide sequence: TGTGCCACCAGCAGAGTCAGATCCCTTAGCACAGATACGCAGTATTTT. Translated, it gives CATSRVRSLSTDTQYF.

About this clonotype: No conserved phenylalanine or tryptophan is present at the end of the CDR3, so a read error is the likely explanation. CDR3 sequence (DNA): TGTGCCAGCAGCCCCCCCCTCAGGGAAGGCACAGATACGCAGTATTTG. Translation: CASSPPLREGTDTQYL. The rearrangement joins TRBV7-9 to TRBJ2-3, with a tentative D call TRBD1 (5 bases). Trimming took 5 bases from V and 1 from J, leaving 16 bases between them. CDR1 is SEHNR, CDR2 FQNEAQ, per germline (reference sequence). This CDR3 is built from 16 residues.